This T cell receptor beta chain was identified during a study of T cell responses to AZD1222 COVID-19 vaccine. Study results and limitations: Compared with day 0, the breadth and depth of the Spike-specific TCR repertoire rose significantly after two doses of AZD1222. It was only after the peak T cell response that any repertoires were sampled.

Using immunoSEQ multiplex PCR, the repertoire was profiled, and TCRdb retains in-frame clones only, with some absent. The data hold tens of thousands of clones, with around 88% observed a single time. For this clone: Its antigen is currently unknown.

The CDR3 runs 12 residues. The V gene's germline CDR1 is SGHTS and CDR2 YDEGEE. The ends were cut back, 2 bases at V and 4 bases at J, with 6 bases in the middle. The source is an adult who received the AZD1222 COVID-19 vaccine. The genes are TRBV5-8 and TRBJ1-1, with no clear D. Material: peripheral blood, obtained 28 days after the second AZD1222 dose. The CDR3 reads CASSFGITEAFF. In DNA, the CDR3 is TGTGCCAGCAGCTTTGGGATCACTGAAGCTTTCTTT.